This TCR beta chain was identified during a study of PD-1 blockade in mismatch repair-deficient tumors. Germline assignment: CDR1 SQVTM and CDR2 ANQGSEA. The CDR3 sequence is 17 residues long. Clones were read by immunoSEQ multiplex PCR, and TCRdb kept only the in-frame ones, dropping some. This table has 70,000 to 90,000 clones, roughly 80% appearing once. In this sample, this clone turned up a few times. At one of its ends the junction is not consistent with the germline gene, which may arise from a read error. The sequencing used peripheral blood, collected 44 weeks after starting pembrolizumab. The receptor comes from an adult with mismatch repair-deficient cancer. The rearrangement joins TRBV29-1 to TRBJ2-1, with 14 bases matching TRBD2. In nucleotides, the CDR3 is TGCGGCGTGGCCGGACTAGCGGGAGGATCCGCCTACAATGAGCAGTTCTTC. Residues: CGVAGLAGGSAYNEQFF.